The 5 T cell receptor beta chains below all came from one sample that was sequenced in a study of cytomegalovirus exposure and HLA in healthy donors. This PCR relied on a set of 60 Vbeta primers and 13 Jbeta primers. Profiling relied on immunoSEQ multiplex PCR, and the TCRdb table lists in-frame clones only, not all of them. The top ten hold roughly 2.1% of the sample, which has around 99,000 clones, approximately 76% seen once. The sequenced sample was PBMCs. The source of these receptors is a man between 18 and 29 years old in good health and CMV-seronegative.

This clone came up a few times. V and J are TRBV7-2 and TRBJ1-1; tentative D call: TRBD1 (5 bases). The CDR3 is 14 amino acids. The germline V and J ends were trimmed by 3 bases and 0 bases, with 8 bases remaining between them. The germline V gene encodes CDR1 SGHTA and CDR2 FQGNSA. The CDR3 loop reads CASSFGTMNTEAFF. The CDR3 DNA sequence: TGTGCCAGCAGCTTTGGGACTATGAACACTGAAGCTTTCTTT.

This clone was observed a single time. The rearrangement links TRBV11-2 to TRBJ1-5; 8 bases map to TRBD1. CDR3 length: 18 residues. CDR1 and CDR2 from the germline V gene are SGHAT and FQNNGV. V trimming: 5 bases; J trimming: 6 bases; junction bases outside the gene matches: 18. The CDR3 bases are TGTGCCAGCAGCCCCGGGACAGGCACCTCCATAGGAAGTCAGCCCCAGCATTTT. This translates into CASSPGTGTSIGSQPQHF.

The chain combines TRBV2 with TRBJ1-6; D gene uncertain. From germline, CDR1 is SNHLY and CDR2 FYNNEI. The length of the CDR3 is 14 residues. V was clipped by 2 bases and J by 10 bases, with 12 bases between them. The CDR3 nucleotides read TGTGCCAGCAGTGAATCCGGGAATAGGTCACCCCTCCACTTT. Translating gives CASSESGNRSPLHF.

The gene calls are TRBV19 and TRBJ2-5; 7 nucleotides match TRBD2. Germline-derived CDR1 and CDR2 are LNHDA and SQIVND (reference sequence). The V and J ends lost 11 bases and 4 bases, in that order; junction bases with no gene match: 13. The CDR3 covers 14 residues. The CDR3 spells CASNFGLVRETQYF. As DNA, the CDR3 is TGTGCCTCCAATTTTGGACTAGTGCGAGAGACCCAGTACTTC.

The rearrangement uses TRBV28 and TRBJ1-2; 7 positions match TRBD1. The CDR3 has 13 amino acids. Germline values: CDR1 MDHEN, CDR2 SYDVKM. Trimming removed 5 bases from V and 4 bases from J; junction bases left unmatched: 4. The CDR3 nucleotides read TGTGCCAGCAGTCCCGGGGACAGCTATGGCTACACCTTC. Translating gives CASSPGDSYGYTF.